The 7 T cell receptor beta chains presented below share a single source sample, sequenced in a study of vaccination effects on CD4 cells after COVID-19. Generated by immunoSEQ multiplex PCR, the TCRdb table keeps only in-frame clones and is missing some. The sample holds 42,000 or so clones, approximately 72% seen once. These receptors are not linked to any known antigen. Once cultured for around 11 days, the cells underwent separation to obtain CD4+ T cells. Either the BNT162b2 or mRNA-1273 vaccine was given to participants in two doses. The sequencing here drew on CD4+ T cells from PBMCs cultured without peptide, taken after COVID-19 vaccination. All receptors come from a human donor who received a COVID-19 vaccine.

J is TRBJ2-3 and V is TRBV5-1; 8 bases agree with TRBD2. V lost 3 bases to trimming and J lost 0 bases; unmatched junction nucleotides: 3. Germline CDR1 reads SGHRS; CDR2 reads YFSETQ. The CDR3 totals 15 residues. DNA of the CDR3: TGCGCCAGCAGCTCAAGCGGGAGAAGCACAGATACGCAGTATTTT. Translating gives CASSSSGRSTDTQYF.

The rearrangement joins TRBV6-5 to TRBJ2-7; D may be TRBD1 (6 bases). There are 13 residues in the CDR3. Germline values: CDR1 MNHEY, CDR2 SVGAGI. Trimming stripped 10 bases from V and 3 bases from J, with 16 bases between. Here the CDR3 reads CAISRGLNYEQYF. In DNA form, the CDR3 reads TGTGCCATCAGCAGGGGTCTGAACTACGAGCAGTACTTC.

There are a few counts of this clone. The chain employs TRBV5-1 and TRBJ2-7; D remains unclear. The germline V and J ends were trimmed by 0 bases and 6 bases, with 16 bases remaining between them. Germline V gene sequence: CDR1 SGHRS, CDR2 YFSETQ. This CDR3 has 15 amino acids. CDR3: CASSLGSRKSVEQYF. In DNA form, the CDR3 reads TGCGCCAGCAGCTTGGGGAGCCGAAAATCTGTCGAGCAGTACTTC. Filled out from reference TRBV5-1 and TRBJ2-7, the complete variable domain reads KAGVTQTPRYLIKTRGQQVTLSCSPISGHRSVSWYQQTPGQGLQFLFEYFSETQRNKGNFPGRFSGRQFSNSRSEMNVSTLELGDSALYLCASSLGSRKSVEQYFGPGTRLTVT.

This chain uses TRBV27 with TRBJ2-7, with TRBD2 matching 8 bases. J gave up 0 bases and V 4 bases, and 2 bases lay outside the gene matches. CDR3 length equals 14 residues. CDR1 is MNHEY, CDR2 SMNVEV, per germline (reference sequence). This CDR3 reads CASSWRGDSYEQYF. CDR3 nucleotide sequence: TGTGCCAGCAGTTGGCGGGGGGACTCCTACGAGCAGTACTTC.

This clone appeared a few times. This rearrangement joins TRBV5-6 to TRBJ2-2; the D gene is possibly TRBD1 (5 bases). V was pared by 1 base and J by 6 bases, with 7 bases between. The germline gives CDR1 SGHDT, CDR2 YYEEEE. This CDR3 is built from 13 residues. CDR3 sequence: CASSLRGPGELFF. The CDR3 DNA follows: TGTGCCAGCAGCTTGAGGGGTCCCGGGGAGCTGTTTTTT.

The table lists this clone with a count of one. Other DNA variants within this sample encode the same CDR3. The chain couples TRBV5-6 to TRBJ1-1; D unclear. From germline, CDR1 is SGHDT and CDR2 YYEEEE. The V end was cut by 4 bases, the J end by 3 bases, with 7 bases between. The CDR3 is made up of 12 amino acids. CDR3 sequence reads: CASSPRDTEAFF. For the CDR3, the DNA is TGTGCCAGCAGCCCGAGGGACACTGAAGCTTTCTTT. Drawing the rest from reference TRBV5-6 and TRBJ1-1, the complete variable domain is DAGVTQSPTHLIKTRGQQVTLRCSPKSGHDTVSWYQQALGQGPQFIFQYYEEEERQRGNFPDRFSGHQFPNYSSELNVNALLLGDSALYLCASSPRDTEAFFGQGTRLTVV.

The chain couples TRBV7-2 to TRBJ1-6, with 8 bases identical to TRBD1. CDR3 length: 16 residues. Germline values: CDR1 SGHTA, CDR2 FQGNSA. V lost 1 base and J lost 9; bases outside the gene matches: 8. CDR3 residues: CASSLEPGQGSSPLHF. CDR3 DNA sequence: TGTGCCAGCAGCTTAGAGCCTGGACAGGGAAGTTCACCCCTCCACTTT.